This TCR beta chain was found in a study of blood T cell repertoires in COVID-19. Across the study: PBMCs, B-cell-depleted T cells, or T cells provided the cDNA or gDNA that made up the material.

Seattle cases were enrolled at active infection and followed longitudinally. Trimming removed 6 bases from V and 3 bases from J; junction bases left unmatched: 1. Looked up from germline, CDR1 is SNHLY and CDR2 is FYNNEI. The CDR3 contains 13 residues. Here immunoSEQ multiplex PCR was the method, and the copy in TCRdb shows in-frame clones only, minus some. The sample includes about 52,000 clones, 70% to 85% seen only once; the top ten take more than 9%. This TCR was recovered from a man at least 80 years old with COVID-19, enrolled during active disease. The material sequenced was peripheral blood. V and J are TRBV2 and TRBJ1-2, with 10 bases that match TRBD1. This CDR3 reads CASRGQGYYGYTF. The CDR3 region has the DNA TGTGCCAGCAGGGGACAGGGGTACTATGGCTACACCTTC.